This T cell receptor (beta chain) was observed in a study of T cell responses to AZD1222 COVID-19 vaccine. Overall study results and limits: A reported finding is that nearly half of spike-specific TCRs target unmutated variant regions. Clonal diversity was possibly underestimated, and the donors were mostly white British, with more females. The peak T cell response came first, and repertoires were sampled only after it.

The data were produced by immunoSEQ multiplex PCR, yet TCRdb's version contains in-frame clones alone and is incomplete. The sample consists of over 100,000 clones, just over 90% of them appearing once. Regarding this clone: What it binds is unknown.

V lost 4 bases, J lost 4 bases, and 18 bases lay in between. The CDR3 runs to 15 residues. The V gene's germline CDR1 is SGHRS and CDR2 YFSETQ. This chain links TRBV5-1 with TRBJ2-7, with D possibly TRBD1 on 7 matching bases. The sequencing used peripheral blood, collected 28 days after the second AZD1222 dose. The clonotype was recovered from an adult who received the AZD1222 COVID-19 vaccine. CDR3 sequence: CASSRGTADQYEQYF. In DNA form, the CDR3 reads TGCGCCAGCAGCCGCGGGACAGCGGACCAATACGAGCAGTACTTC.